This TCR beta chain emerged from a study of blood T cell repertoires in COVID-19. Profiled with immunoSEQ multiplex PCR; TCRdb holds only in-frame clones, not every one. Of about 62,000 clones listed, around 91% were seen once; the top ten hold over 15%. Sequenced input: peripheral blood. This sequence was found in a woman in her sixties with COVID-19, enrolled during active disease.

CDR3 sequence reads: CASGASQPQHF. The DNA of the CDR3 is TGTGCCAGCGGGGCGAGTCAGCCCCAGCATTTT. This sequence joins TRBV6-5 and TRBJ1-5; perhaps TRBD1 as D (5 bases). Germline V lookup: CDR1 MNHEY, CDR2 SVGAGI. The V end lost 8 bases, the J end lost 6 bases, and 8 bases lay between the germline ends. The CDR3 covers 11 residues.